This T cell receptor beta chain was sequenced for a study of PD-L1 blockade in urothelial cancer. The CDR3 totals 17 residues. V lost 2 bases, J lost 0 bases, and 14 bases lay in between. Germline CDR1 and CDR2: KGHSH and LQKENI. Only in-frame clones appear in the TCRdb table, and some are missing; sequencing was by immunoSEQ multiplex PCR. The table has fewer than 65,000 clones, about 80% seen once. Regarding time point: pretreatment peripheral blood. This clone was seen more than once but under ten times. Its antigen is not known. General study points: When pretreatment blood TCR clonality was below the median, it predicted better survival.

The sample was PBMCs, taken around atezolizumab (anti-PD-L1) treatment. The sequence was obtained from a man between 70 and 80 years old with urothelial cancer. The J gene is TRBJ2-1, the V gene TRBV18, with D tentatively TRBD2 (5 bases). DNA for the CDR3: TGTGCCAGCTCACCAGAAGCCGGGATTACCTCCTACAATGAGCAGTTCTTC. This codes for CASSPEAGITSYNEQFF.